This T cell receptor (beta chain) appears in the sequencing data of a study of T cells in Graves' hyperthyroidism and ophthalmopathy. The CDR3 regions of TCR beta were amplified from RNA transcripts. HTBI primers were the set used in a first-round RT-PCR of the TCR CDR3. TCRdb reprocessed the multiplex PCR reads via MiXCR and lists one record per CDR3 protein. The table lists about 500,000 distinct CDR3 sequences, approximately 15% of them singletons. The CDR3 has 15 residues. Trimming left V 0 bases short and J 7 bases short, with 16 bases between. Germline V gene sequence: CDR1 SGHRS, CDR2 YFSETQ. This clonotype was picked up many times.

This clonotype was obtained from a woman aged 18-29 years with Graves' hyperthyroidism. The gene calls are TRBV5-1 and TRBJ1-1; D gene ambiguous. Specimen: blood. CDR3: CASSLEPRRANEAFF. Here the CDR3 DNA reads TGCGCCAGCAGCTTGGAGCCAAGGAGGGCGAATGAAGCTTTCTTT.